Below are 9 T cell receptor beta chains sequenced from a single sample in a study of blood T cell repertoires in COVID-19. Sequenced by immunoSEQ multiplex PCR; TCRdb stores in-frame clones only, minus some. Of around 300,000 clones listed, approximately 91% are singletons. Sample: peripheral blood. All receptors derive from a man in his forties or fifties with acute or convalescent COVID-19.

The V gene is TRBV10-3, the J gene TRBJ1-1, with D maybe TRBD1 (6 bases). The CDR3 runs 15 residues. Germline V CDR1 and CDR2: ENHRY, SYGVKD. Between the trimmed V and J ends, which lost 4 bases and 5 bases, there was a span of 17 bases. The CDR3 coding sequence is TGTGCCATCAGTGCGGGACACCAGGATGGGACTGAAGCTTTCTTT. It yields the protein CAISAGHQDGTEAFF.

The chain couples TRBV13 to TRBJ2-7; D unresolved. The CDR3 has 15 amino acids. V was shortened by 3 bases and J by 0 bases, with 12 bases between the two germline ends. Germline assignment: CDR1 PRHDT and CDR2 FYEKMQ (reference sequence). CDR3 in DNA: TGTGCCAGCAGCTTTGGCATATCTTCCTCCTACGAGCAGTACTTC. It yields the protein CASSFGISSSYEQYF.

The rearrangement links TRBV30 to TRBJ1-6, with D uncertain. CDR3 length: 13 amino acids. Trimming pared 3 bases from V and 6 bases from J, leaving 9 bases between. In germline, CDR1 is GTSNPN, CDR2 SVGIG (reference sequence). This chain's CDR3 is CAWSATPNSPLHF. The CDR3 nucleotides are TGTGCCTGGAGCGCGACTCCTAATTCACCCCTCCACTTT.

CDR3 residues: CASSEGGRGGDYGYTF. The CDR3, as DNA: TGTGCCAGCAGTGAAGGGGGAAGGGGAGGTGACTATGGCTACACCTTC. This sequence joins TRBV6-1 and TRBJ1-2, with a possible D match to TRBD1 (5 bases). V lost 1 base to trimming and J lost 3 bases, with 15 bases between them. The CDR3 is 16 amino acids. CDR1 is MNHNS, CDR2 SASEGT, per germline.

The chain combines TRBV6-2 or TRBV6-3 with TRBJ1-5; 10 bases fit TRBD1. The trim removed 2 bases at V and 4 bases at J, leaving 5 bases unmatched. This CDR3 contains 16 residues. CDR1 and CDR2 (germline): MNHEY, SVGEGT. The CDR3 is CASSYHRTGGNQPQHF. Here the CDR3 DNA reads TGTGCCAGCAGTTACCACCGGACAGGGGGGAATCAGCCCCAGCATTTT.

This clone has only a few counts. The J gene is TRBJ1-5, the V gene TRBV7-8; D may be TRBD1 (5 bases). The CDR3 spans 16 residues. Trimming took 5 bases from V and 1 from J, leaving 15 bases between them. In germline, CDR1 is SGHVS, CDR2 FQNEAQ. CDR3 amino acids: CASSPLGGGSNQPQHF. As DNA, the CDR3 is TGTGCCAGCAGCCCCCTCGGGGGGGGAAGCAATCAGCCCCAGCATTTT.

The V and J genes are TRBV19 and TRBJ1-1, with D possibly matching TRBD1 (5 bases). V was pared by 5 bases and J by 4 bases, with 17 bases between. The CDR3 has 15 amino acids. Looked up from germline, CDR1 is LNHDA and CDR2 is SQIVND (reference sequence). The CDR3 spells CASSPDGRVITEAFF. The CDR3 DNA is TGTGCCAGTAGTCCCGATGGCAGGGTCATCACTGAAGCTTTCTTT.

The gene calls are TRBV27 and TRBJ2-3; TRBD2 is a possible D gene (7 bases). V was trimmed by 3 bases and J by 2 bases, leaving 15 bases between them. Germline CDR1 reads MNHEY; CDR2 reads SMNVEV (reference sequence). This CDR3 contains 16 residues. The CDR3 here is CASSFVVGGPTDTQYF. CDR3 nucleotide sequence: TGTGCCAGCAGTTTTGTGGTCGGGGGGCCCACAGATACGCAGTATTTT.

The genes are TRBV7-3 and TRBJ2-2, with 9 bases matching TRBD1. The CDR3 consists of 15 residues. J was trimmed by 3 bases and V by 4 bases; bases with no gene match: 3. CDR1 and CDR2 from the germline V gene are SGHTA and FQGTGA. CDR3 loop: CASSSTGGDTGELFF. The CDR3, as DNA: TGTGCCAGCAGCTCGACAGGGGGGGACACCGGGGAGCTGTTTTTT.